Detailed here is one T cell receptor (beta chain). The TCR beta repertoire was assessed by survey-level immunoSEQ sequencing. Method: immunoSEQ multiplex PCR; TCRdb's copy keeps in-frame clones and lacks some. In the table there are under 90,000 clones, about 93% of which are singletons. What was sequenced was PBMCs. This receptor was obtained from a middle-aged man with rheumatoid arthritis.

The chain's CDR3 is CASSPTVRGATYEQYF. CDR3 coding DNA: TGTGCCAGCTCACCGACCGTTCGAGGGGCAACCTACGAGCAGTACTTC. The V and J genes are TRBV18 and TRBJ2-7, with D possibly being TRBD1 or TRBD2 (5 bases each). Germline values: CDR1 KGHSH, CDR2 LQKENI. Trimming pared 3 bases from V and 2 bases from J, leaving 17 bases between. CDR3 length: 16 residues.